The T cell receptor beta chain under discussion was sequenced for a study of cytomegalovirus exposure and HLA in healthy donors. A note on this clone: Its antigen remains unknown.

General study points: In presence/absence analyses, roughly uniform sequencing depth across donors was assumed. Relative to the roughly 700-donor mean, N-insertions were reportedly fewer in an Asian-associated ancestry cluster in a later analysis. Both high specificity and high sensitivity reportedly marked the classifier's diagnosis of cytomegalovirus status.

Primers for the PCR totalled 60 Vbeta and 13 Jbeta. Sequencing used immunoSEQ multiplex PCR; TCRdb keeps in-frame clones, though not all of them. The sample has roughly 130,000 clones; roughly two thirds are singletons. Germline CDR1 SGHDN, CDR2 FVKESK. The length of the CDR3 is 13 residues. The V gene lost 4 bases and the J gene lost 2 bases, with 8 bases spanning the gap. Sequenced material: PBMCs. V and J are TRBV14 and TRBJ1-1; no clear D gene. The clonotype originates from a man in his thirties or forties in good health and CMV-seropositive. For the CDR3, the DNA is TGTGCCAGCAGCCCGACAATTAACACTGAAGCTTTCTTT. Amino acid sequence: CASSPTINTEAFF.